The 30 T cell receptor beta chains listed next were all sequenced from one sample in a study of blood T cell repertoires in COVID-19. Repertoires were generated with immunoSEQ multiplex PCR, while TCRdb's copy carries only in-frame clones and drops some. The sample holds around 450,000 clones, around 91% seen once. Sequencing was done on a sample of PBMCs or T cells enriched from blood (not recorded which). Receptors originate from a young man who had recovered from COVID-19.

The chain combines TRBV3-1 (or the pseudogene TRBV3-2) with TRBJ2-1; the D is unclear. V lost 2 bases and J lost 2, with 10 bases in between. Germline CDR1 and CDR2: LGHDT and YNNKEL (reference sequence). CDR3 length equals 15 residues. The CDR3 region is CASSQQPVPYNEQFF. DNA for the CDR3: TGTGCCAGCAGCCAACAACCGGTACCCTACAATGAGCAGTTCTTC.

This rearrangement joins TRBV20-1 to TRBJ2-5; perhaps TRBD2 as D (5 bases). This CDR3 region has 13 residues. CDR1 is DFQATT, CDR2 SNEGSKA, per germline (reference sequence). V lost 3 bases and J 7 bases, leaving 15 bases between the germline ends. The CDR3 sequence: CSASRTPVGTQYF. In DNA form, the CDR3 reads TGCAGTGCTAGTCGGACTCCGGTTGGGACCCAGTACTTC.

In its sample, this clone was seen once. Here the CDR3 reads CASTLGTGGTQYF. CDR3 DNA: TGTGCCAGCACCCTCGGGACAGGGGGGACCCAGTACTTC. The rearrangement uses TRBV2 and TRBJ2-5; TRBD1 matches 11 bases. Trimming cost V 7 bases and J 7 bases; bases outside gene matches: 5. This CDR3 has 13 amino acids. Per germline, CDR1 SNHLY and CDR2 FYNNEI.

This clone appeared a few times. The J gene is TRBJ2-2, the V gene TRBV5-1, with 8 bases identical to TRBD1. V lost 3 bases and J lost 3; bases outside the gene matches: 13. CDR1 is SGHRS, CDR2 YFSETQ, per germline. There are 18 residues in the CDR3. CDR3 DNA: TGCGCCAGCAGCTGGGTAGACAGGGGTTTCGGTGACACCGGGGAGCTGTTTTTT. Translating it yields CASSWVDRGFGDTGELFF.

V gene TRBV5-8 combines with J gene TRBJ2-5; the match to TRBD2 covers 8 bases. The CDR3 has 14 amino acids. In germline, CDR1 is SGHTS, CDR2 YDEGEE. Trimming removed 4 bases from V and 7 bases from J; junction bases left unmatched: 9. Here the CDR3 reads CASSPQVGRGTQYF. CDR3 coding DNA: TGTGCCAGCAGCCCTCAAGTCGGGAGGGGGACCCAGTACTTC.

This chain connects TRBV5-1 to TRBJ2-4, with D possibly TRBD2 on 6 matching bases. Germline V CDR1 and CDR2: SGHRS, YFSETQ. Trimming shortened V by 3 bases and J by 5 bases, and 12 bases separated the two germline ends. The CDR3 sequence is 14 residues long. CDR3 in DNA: TGCGCCAGCAGCTCCGGGACGGGGGAAAACATTCAGTACTTC. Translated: CASSSGTGENIQYF.

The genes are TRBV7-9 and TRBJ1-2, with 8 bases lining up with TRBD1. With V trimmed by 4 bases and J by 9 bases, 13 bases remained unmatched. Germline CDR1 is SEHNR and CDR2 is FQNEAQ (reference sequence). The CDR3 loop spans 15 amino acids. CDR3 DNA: TGTGCCAGCAGCTCGGACAGGGTTCGGATCCGGAGCTACACCTTC. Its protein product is CASSSDRVRIRSYTF.

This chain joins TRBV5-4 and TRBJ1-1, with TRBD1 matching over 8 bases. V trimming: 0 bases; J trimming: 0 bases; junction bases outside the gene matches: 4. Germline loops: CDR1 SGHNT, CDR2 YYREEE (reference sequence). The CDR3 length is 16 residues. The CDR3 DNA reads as TGTGCCAGCAGCTTGGGTGACAGGGGTTTGAACACTGAAGCTTTCTTT. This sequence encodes CASSLGDRGLNTEAFF.

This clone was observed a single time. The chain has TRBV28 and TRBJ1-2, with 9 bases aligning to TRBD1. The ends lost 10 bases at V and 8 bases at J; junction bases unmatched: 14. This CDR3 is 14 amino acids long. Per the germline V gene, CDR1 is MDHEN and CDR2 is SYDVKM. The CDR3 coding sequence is TGTGCCACCAAACAGGGGGCGCCGAATATAGGCTACACCTTC. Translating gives CATKQGAPNIGYTF.

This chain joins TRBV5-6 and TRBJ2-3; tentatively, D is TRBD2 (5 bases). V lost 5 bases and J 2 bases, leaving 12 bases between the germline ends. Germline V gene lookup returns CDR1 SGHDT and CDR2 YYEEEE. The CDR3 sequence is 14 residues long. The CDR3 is CASRKLGPTDTQYF. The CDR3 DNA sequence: TGTGCCAGCAGGAAACTAGGCCCCACAGATACGCAGTATTTT.

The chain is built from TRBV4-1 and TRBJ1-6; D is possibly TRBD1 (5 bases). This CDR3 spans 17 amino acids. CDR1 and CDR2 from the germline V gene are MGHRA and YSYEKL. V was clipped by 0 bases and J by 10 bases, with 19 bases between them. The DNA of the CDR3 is TGCGCCAGCAGCCAAGAGGGCCCGGGAGGGGTTGCATCACCCCTCCACTTT. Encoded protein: CASSQEGPGGVASPLHF.

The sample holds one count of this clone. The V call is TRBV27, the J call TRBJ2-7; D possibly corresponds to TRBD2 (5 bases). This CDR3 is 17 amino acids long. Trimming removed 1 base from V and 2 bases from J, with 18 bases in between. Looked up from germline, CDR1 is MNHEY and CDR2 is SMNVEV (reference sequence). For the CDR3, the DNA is TGTGCCAGCAGTTTATTAGGTCGGGGAGCCGACACCTACGAGCAGTACTTC. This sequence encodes CASSLLGRGADTYEQYF.

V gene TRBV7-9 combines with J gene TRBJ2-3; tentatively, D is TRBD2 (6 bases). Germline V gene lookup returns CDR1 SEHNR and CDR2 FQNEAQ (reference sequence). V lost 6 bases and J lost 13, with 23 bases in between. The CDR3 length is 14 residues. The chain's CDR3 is CASRELNTAEGKYF. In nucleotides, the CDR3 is TGTGCCAGCAGAGAACTAAACACGGCGGAGGGAAAGTATTTT.

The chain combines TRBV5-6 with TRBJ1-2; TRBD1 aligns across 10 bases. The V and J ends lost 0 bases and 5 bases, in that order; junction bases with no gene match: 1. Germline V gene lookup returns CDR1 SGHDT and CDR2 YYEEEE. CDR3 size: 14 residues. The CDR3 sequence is CASSLGQGAYGYTF. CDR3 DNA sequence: TGTGCCAGCAGCTTGGGACAGGGGGCATATGGCTACACCTTC.

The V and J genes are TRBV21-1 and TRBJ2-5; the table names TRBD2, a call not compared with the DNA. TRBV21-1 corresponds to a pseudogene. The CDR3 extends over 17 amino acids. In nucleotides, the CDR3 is TGTGCCAGCAGCAAAGGTAGGGCAGGGAGGTACCAAGAGACCCAGTACTTC. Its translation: CASSKGRAGRYQETQYF.

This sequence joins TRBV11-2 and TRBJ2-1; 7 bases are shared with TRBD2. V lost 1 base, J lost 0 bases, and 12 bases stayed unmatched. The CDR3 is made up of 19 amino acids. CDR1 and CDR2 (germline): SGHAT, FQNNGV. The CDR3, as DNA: TGTGCCAGCAGCTTAGTGGGAGCTAGCGGAGTAAGCTCCTACAATGAGCAGTTCTTC. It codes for CASSLVGASGVSSYNEQFF.

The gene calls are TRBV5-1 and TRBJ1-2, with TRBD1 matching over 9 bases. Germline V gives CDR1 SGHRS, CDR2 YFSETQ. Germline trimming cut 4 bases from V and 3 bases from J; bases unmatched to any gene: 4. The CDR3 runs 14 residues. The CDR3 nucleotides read TGCGCCAGCAGCGGCGACAGGGGGGACTATGGCTACACCTTC. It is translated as CASSGDRGDYGYTF. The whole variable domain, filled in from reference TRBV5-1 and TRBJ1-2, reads KAGVTQTPRYLIKTRGQQVTLSCSPISGHRSVSWYQQTPGQGLQFLFEYFSETQRNKGNFPGRFSGRQFSNSRSEMNVSTLELGDSALYLCASSGDRGDYGYTFGSGTRLTVV.

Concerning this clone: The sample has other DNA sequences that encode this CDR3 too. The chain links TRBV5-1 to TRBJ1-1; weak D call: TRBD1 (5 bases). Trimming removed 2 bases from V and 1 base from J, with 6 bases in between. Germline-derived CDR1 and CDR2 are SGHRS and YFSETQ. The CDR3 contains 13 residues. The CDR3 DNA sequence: TGCGCCAGCAGCTTCGGACAGAACACTGAAGCTTTCTTT. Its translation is CASSFGQNTEAFF.

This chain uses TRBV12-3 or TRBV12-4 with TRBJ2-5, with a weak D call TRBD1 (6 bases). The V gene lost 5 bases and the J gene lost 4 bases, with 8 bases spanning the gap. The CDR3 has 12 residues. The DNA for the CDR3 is TGTGCCAGCAGTGGGGGCGGAGAGACCCAGTACTTC. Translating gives CASSGGGETQYF.

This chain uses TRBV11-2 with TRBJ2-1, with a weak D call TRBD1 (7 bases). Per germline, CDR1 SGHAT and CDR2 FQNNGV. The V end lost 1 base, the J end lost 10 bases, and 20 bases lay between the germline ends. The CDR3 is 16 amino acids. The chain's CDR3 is CASSLGERGGGEEQFF. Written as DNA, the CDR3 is TGTGCCAGCAGCTTAGGAGAGAGAGGAGGGGGCGAGGAGCAGTTCTTC.

In DNA form, the CDR3 reads TGTGCCAGCAGCTCCGGCCTACAGGGGACACCAAACAATGAGCAGTTCTTC. Translating it yields CASSSGLQGTPNNEQFF. The V call is TRBV27, the J call TRBJ2-1; the match to TRBD1 covers 7 bases. The CDR3 consists of 17 residues. Trimming removed 6 bases from V and 5 bases from J; junction bases left unmatched: 16. CDR1 is MNHEY, CDR2 SMNVEV, per germline (reference sequence).

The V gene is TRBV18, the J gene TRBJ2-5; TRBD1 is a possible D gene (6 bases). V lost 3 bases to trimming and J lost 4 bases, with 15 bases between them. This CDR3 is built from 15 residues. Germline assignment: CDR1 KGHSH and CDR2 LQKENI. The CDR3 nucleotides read TGTGCCAGCTCACCTAATACAGGGCCCCTAGAGACCCAGTACTTC. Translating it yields CASSPNTGPLETQYF.

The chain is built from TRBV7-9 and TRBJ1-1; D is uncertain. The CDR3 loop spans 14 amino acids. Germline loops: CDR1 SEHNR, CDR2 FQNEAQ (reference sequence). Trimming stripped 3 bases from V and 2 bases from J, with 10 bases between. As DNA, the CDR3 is TGTGCCAGCAGCTTGGAGGGCCAAAACACTGAAGCTTTCTTT. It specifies CASSLEGQNTEAFF.

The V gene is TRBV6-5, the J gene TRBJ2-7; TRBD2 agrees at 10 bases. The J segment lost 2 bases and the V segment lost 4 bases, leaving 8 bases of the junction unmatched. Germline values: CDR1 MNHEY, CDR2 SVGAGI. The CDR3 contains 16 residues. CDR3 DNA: TGTGCCAGCAGTTCAGACGGACTAGCGGAGACCTACGAGCAGTACTTC. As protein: CASSSDGLAETYEQYF.

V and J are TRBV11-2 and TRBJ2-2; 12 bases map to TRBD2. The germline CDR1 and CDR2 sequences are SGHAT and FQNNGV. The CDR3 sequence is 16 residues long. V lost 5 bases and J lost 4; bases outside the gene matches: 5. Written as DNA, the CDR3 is TGTGCCAGCAGCGGGCGACTAGCGGGAGTCACCGGGGAGCTGTTTTTT. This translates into CASSGRLAGVTGELFF.

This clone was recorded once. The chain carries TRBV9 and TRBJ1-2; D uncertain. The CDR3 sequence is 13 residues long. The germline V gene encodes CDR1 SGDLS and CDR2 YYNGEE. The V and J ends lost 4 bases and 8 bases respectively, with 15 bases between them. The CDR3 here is CASSLTQANGYTF. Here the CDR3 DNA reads TGTGCCAGCAGCCTTACGCAGGCGAACGGCTACACCTTC.

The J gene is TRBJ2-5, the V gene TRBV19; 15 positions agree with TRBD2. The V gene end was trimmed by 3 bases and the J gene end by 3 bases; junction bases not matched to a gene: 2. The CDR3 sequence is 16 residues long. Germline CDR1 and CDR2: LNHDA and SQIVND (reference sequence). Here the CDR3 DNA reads TGTGCCAGTAGTATTAGGACTAGCGGGGGGGAAGAGACCCAGTACTTC. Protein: CASSIRTSGGEETQYF.

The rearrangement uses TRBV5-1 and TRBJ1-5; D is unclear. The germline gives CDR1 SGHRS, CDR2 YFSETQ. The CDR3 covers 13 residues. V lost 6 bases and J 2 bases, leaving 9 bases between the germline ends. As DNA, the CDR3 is TGCGCCAGCACCTTCGAGGGCAATCAGCCCCAGCATTTT. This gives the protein CASTFEGNQPQHF.

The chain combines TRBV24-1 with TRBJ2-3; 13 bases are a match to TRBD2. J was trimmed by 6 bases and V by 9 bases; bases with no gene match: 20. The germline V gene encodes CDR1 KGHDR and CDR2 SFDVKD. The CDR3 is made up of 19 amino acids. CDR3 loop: CATAVRRGGLAGPPDTQYF. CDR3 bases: TGTGCCACCGCCGTCCGTCGGGGGGGACTAGCGGGGCCCCCGGATACGCAGTATTTT.

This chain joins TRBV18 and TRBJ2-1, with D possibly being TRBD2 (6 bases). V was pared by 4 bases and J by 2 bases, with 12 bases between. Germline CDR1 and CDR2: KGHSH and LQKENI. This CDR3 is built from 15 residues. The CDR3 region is CASSLLARTYNEQFF. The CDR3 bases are TGTGCCAGCTCACTTCTAGCGAGAACCTACAATGAGCAGTTCTTC. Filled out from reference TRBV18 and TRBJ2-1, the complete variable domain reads NAGVMQNPRHLVRRRGQEARLRCSPMKGHSHVYWYRQLPEEGLKFMVYLQKENIIDESGMPKERFSAEFPKEGPSILRIQQVVRGDSAAYFCASSLLARTYNEQFFGPGTRLTVL.